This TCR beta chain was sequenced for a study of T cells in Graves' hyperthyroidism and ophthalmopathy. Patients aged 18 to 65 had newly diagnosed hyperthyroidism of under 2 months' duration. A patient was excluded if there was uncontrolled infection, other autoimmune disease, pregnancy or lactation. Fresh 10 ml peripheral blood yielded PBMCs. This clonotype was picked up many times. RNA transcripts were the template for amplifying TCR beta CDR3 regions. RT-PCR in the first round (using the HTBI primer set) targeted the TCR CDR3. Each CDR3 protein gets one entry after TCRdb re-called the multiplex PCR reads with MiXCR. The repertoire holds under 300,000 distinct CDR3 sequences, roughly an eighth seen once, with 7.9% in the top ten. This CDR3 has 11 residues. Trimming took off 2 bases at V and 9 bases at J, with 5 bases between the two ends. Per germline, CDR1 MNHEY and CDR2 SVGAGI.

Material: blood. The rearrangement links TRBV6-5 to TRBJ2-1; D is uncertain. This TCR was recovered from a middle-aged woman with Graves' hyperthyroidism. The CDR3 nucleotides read TGTGCCAGCAGTTACGGGGTTGAGCAGTTCTTC. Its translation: CASSYGVEQFF.